One sample yielded the 18 T cell receptor beta chains listed below, sequenced in a study of T cells after yellow fever vaccination. Each CDR3 protein is one row after TCRdb ran MiXCR on the 5' RACE reads. Among 42,000 or so distinct CDR3 sequences listed, 6.8% were seen once. Sequencing used CD8+ T cells not binding an NS4B(214-222) dextramer, sorted from PBMCs, obtained 45 days after the yellow fever booster vaccination. Receptor source: a man in his thirties or forties who received the YFV17D yellow fever vaccine.

This clonotype was counted many times. The V gene is TRBV4-3, the J gene TRBJ2-7; D assignment may be TRBD1 or TRBD2 (5 bases each). CDR1 is LGHNA and CDR2 is YSLEER in the germline V gene. The V end lost 2 bases, the J end lost 2 bases, and 16 bases lay between the germline ends. The CDR3 consists of 16 residues. The chain's CDR3 is CASSQRAEPGPYEQYF. In nucleotides, the CDR3 is TGCGCCAGCAGCCAACGCGCTGAACCGGGACCCTACGAGCAGTACTTC.

This clonotype was counted between two and nine times. The V call is TRBV2, the J call TRBJ2-7, with TRBD2 identical over 7 bases. J lost 4 bases, V lost 7 bases, and 7 bases had no gene match. The CDR3 is 13 amino acids. In germline, CDR1 is SNHLY, CDR2 FYNNEI. CDR3 in DNA: TGTGCCAGCAATACCGGGGGGAAATACGAGCAGTACTTC. It yields the protein CASNTGGKYEQYF. The whole variable domain, remainder taken from reference TRBV2 and TRBJ2-7, is EPEVTQTPSHQVTQMGQEVILRCVPISNHLYFYWYRQILGQKVEFLVSFYNNEISEKSEIFDDQFSVERPDGSNFTLKIRSTKLEDSAMYFCASNTGGKYEQYFGPGTRLTVT.

Comment on this clonotype: A much larger clone is a single base away; this may be a read error. V and J are TRBV3-1 and TRBJ2-7; D is possibly TRBD2 (5 bases). The CDR3 loop spans 13 amino acids. Germline-derived CDR1 and CDR2 are LGHDT and YNNKEL (reference sequence). The CDR3 DNA reads TGTACCAGCAGCCAAGATCCTAGCATGGAGCAGTACTTC. This sequence encodes CTSSQDPSMEQYF.

This clonotype was observed at least ten times. This sequence joins TRBV29-1 and TRBJ1-2; D perhaps matches TRBD1 (6 bases). With 2 bases removed from V and 0 bases from J, the gap between germline ends came to 10 bases. There are 14 residues in the CDR3. The germline V gene encodes CDR1 SQVTM and CDR2 ANQGSEA. The CDR3 DNA sequence: TGCAGCGTTGAAACGGCAGGGGCTAACTATGGCTACACCTTC. It codes for CSVETAGANYGYTF.

This clonotype was observed at least ten times. The V call is TRBV7-9, the J call TRBJ2-1, with D hard to call. Germline loops: CDR1 SEHNR, CDR2 FQNEAQ (reference sequence). The CDR3 contains 13 residues. Between the trimmed V and J ends, which lost 8 bases and 6 bases, there was a span of 14 bases. CDR3 sequence (DNA): TGTGCCAGCGGCCTAGGATACAGCAATGAGCAGTTCTTC. Translated: CASGLGYSNEQFF. The full variable domain, in which reference TRBV7-9 and TRBJ2-1 provide the parts outside the CDR3, is DTGVSQNPRHKITKRGQNVTFRCDPISEHNRLYWYRQTLGQGPEFLTYFQNEAQLEKSRLLSDRFSAERPKGSFSTLEIQRTEQGDSAMYLCASGLGYSNEQFFGPGTRLTVL.

This clonotype was detected many times. V and J are TRBV5-1 and TRBJ2-7; 8 bases map to TRBD2. The ends lost 6 bases at V and 3 bases at J; junction bases unmatched: 20. CDR3 length: 18 amino acids. Germline values: CDR1 SGHRS, CDR2 YFSETQ. CDR3 bases: TGCGCCAGCACCATGCAGGCTAGCGGGCCCCTCTCCGACTACGAGCAGTACTTC. Translating gives CASTMQASGPLSDYEQYF. Full variable domain (remainder filled in from reference TRBV5-1 and TRBJ2-7): KAGVTQTPRYLIKTRGQQVTLSCSPISGHRSVSWYQQTPGQGLQFLFEYFSETQRNKGNFPGRFSGRQFSNSRSEMNVSTLELGDSALYLCASTMQASGPLSDYEQYFGPGTRLTVT.

On this clonotype: A much larger clone differs by one base, so this may be a read error. The genes are TRBV12-3 or TRBV12-4 and TRBJ2-1, with D perhaps matching TRBD2 (5 bases). Trimming took off 3 bases at V and 7 bases at J, with 10 bases between the two ends. This CDR3 spans 13 amino acids. The DNA for the CDR3 is TGTGCCAGCAGTTTGGGAGTAGAGAATGAGCAGTTCTTC. Residues: CASSLGVENEQFF.

This clonotype came up many times. The chain couples TRBV28 to TRBJ2-1; 9 nucleotides line up with TRBD1. Germline CDR1 reads MDHEN; CDR2 reads SYDVKM. Trimming cost V 2 bases and J 2 bases; bases outside gene matches: 4. The CDR3 is made up of 16 amino acids. CDR3 coding DNA: TGTGCCAGCAGTTTAGGGGGACAGGGAACCTACAATGAGCAGTTCTTC. This translates into CASSLGGQGTYNEQFF.

This clonotype was observed at least ten times. This chain joins TRBV28 and TRBJ2-5; TRBD2 might be the D (6 bases). Germline V gives CDR1 MDHEN, CDR2 SYDVKM. CDR3 length: 13 amino acids. Trimming took 7 bases from V and 6 from J, leaving 15 bases between them. The CDR3 protein is CASIRSGSKTQYF. The CDR3 DNA reads as TGTGCCAGCATTAGGAGCGGGTCAAAGACCCAGTACTTC.

A remark on this clonotype: This sequence may be a read error, since a much larger clone differs from it by one base. The chain combines TRBV6-2 or TRBV6-3 with TRBJ2-1; D perhaps matches TRBD1 (5 bases). CDR1 and CDR2 from the germline V gene are MNHEY and SVGEGT. The length of the CDR3 is 17 residues. The V end was cut by 0 bases, the J end by 7 bases, with 19 bases between. In nucleotides, the CDR3 is TGTGCCAGCAGTTACTCTTTGGATGAGCAGGGTTTGAATGAGCAGTTCTTC. It codes for CASSYSLDEQGLNEQFF.

The table lists this clonotype with many counts. V usage is TRBV29-1 and J usage is TRBJ2-5; D gene uncertain. The germline gives CDR1 SQVTM, CDR2 ANQGSEA. The CDR3 contains 10 residues. Trimming took off 7 bases at V and 5 bases at J, with 8 bases between the two ends. CDR3 nucleotides: TGCAGCGCCAAAGCCGAGACCCAGTACTTC. Protein product: CSAKAETQYF. Drawing the rest from reference TRBV29-1 and TRBJ2-5, the complete variable domain is SAVISQKPSRDICQRGTSLTIQCQVDSQVTMMFWYRQQPGQSLTLIATANQGSEATYESGFVIDKFPISRPNLTFSTLTVSNMSPEDSSIYLCSAKAETQYFGPGTRLLVL.

At least ten counts were recorded for this clonotype. This chain links TRBV5-5 with TRBJ2-1, with TRBD2 matching over 10 bases. The J segment lost 6 bases and the V segment lost 2 bases, leaving 5 bases of the junction unmatched. This CDR3 has 15 amino acids. Germline V gene lookup returns CDR1 SGHKS and CDR2 YYEKEE (reference sequence). The DNA of the CDR3 is TGTGCCAGCAGCTTAAAACTAGCGGGAATCAATGAGCAGTTCTTC. Protein product: CASSLKLAGINEQFF.

The rearrangement uses TRBV13 and TRBJ2-7, with TRBD1 as a possible D gene (5 bases). The CDR3 has 13 amino acids. The germline CDR1 and CDR2 sequences are PRHDT and FYEKMQ (reference sequence). V dropped 5 bases and J dropped 2 bases, with 10 bases sitting between them. The CDR3 bases are TGTGCCAGCAGCCCCGGCAGGGCCTACGAGCAGTACTTC. Its translation: CASSPGRAYEQYF.

This clonotype was observed at least ten times. The chain uses TRBV27 and TRBJ2-1; 8 positions match TRBD2. The CDR3 is 14 residues long. V lost 8 bases and J lost 5; bases outside the gene matches: 8. Germline V lookup: CDR1 MNHEY, CDR2 SMNVEV (reference sequence). The CDR3 DNA is TGTGCCAGCCACACCAGCGGGAGTAACAATGAGCAGTTCTTC. Translating gives CASHTSGSNNEQFF.

This clonotype was found many times. This chain connects TRBV5-1 to TRBJ1-1; D unclear. CDR3 length equals 14 residues. The V gene's germline CDR1 is SGHRS and CDR2 YFSETQ. V lost 4 bases, J lost 1 base, and 11 bases lay in between. CDR3 protein: CASSPDGENTEAFF. The CDR3 DNA reads as TGCGCCAGCAGCCCGGATGGGGAGAACACTGAAGCTTTCTTT.

This clonotype has ten or more counts. The rearrangement joins TRBV28 to TRBJ2-3, with 11 bases aligning to TRBD2. Unmatched junction bases numbered 8, after V lost 4 bases and J lost 2 bases. The CDR3 is 17 residues long. Germline V gene data show CDR1 as MDHEN and CDR2 as SYDVKM. Here the CDR3 reads CASSSSRLAGNTDTQYF. DNA for the CDR3: TGTGCCAGCAGTTCTTCCCGACTAGCGGGGAACACAGATACGCAGTATTTT.

This clonotype was counted many times. The CDR3 loop reads CASSLAGDGYTF. For the CDR3, the DNA is TGTGCCAGCAGCCTCGCGGGGGATGGCTACACCTTC. J is TRBJ1-2 and V is TRBV7-2; the D gene is possibly TRBD1 (5 bases). The CDR3 totals 12 residues. Looked up from germline, CDR1 is SGHTA and CDR2 is FQGNSA. Trimming shortened V by 5 bases and J by 6 bases, and 10 bases separated the two germline ends.

The rearrangement uses TRBV10-1 and TRBJ2-3; D unresolved. V was pared by 0 bases and J by 4 bases, with 11 bases between. The CDR3 totals 15 residues. Germline values: CDR1 WNHNN, CDR2 SYGVQD (reference sequence). CDR3 region: CASSESELVPDTQYF. The CDR3 DNA reads as TGCGCCAGCAGTGAGTCGGAATTAGTTCCAGATACGCAGTATTTT.